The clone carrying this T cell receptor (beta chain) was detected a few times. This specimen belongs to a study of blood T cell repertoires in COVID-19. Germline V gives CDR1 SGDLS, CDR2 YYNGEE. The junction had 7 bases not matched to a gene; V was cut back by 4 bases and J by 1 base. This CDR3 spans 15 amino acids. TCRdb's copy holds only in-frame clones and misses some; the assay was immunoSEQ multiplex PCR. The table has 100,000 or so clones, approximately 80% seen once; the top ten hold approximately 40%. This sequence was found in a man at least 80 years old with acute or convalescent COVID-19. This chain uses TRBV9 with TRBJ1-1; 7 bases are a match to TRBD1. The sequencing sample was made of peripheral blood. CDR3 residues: CASSPVTGRNTEAFF. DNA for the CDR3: TGTGCCAGCAGCCCCGTGACAGGGAGGAACACTGAAGCTTTCTTT.